This TCR beta chain was captured by sequencing in a study of CD8+ T cells in alopecia areata. Across the whole study: Treatment comprised oral tofacitinib, 5 to 10 mg twice daily, in treated patients. The protocol delivered tofacitinib for 6 to 18 months, then withdrew it for 6 months. Study conclusions and caveats: The study found TCR sharing across patients less clear than in mice, possibly for HLA reasons. Higher clonality and more expanded CD8+ clones appeared in lesional than normal scalp.

This clone is labeled medium-sized (0.01 to 0.1%). The antigen is undetermined. Alopecia areata patients provided lesional scalp punch biopsies and peripheral blood. Extracted from the samples, RNA was reverse transcribed into cDNA to serve as the sequencing template. Assay used: immunoSEQ multiplex PCR; TCRdb lists only in-frame clones, some missing. The sample carries 9,900 or so clones, roughly 60% recorded once. Trimming cost V 2 bases and J 0 bases, with 11 bases left between them. CDR3 length equals 16 residues. The V gene's germline CDR1 is MGHRA and CDR2 YSYEKL. The chain joins TRBV4-1 to TRBJ1-3, with no clear D. Source: skin, taken at week 0. This receptor was taken from a human donor with alopecia areata. This CDR3 reads CASSQPRLISGNTIYF. CDR3 in DNA: TGCGCCAGCAGCCAACCGAGACTGATCTCTGGAAACACCATATATTTT.